The sequence of this T cell receptor beta chain was determined in a study of blood T cell repertoires in COVID-19. Study in general: Spain, Italy and the United States supplied samples that represented acute and convalescent COVID-19.

CDR1 and CDR2 (germline): MGHRA, YSYEKL. Trimming stripped 4 bases from V and 2 bases from J, with 15 bases between. The CDR3 covers 16 residues. In the authors' workflow: Scientists estimated how many nucleated cells there were by amplifying reference gene primers. Using immunoSEQ multiplex PCR, the repertoire was profiled, and TCRdb retains in-frame clones only, with some absent. The V and J calls and clone size were taken over from that table, and D and trimming were inferred from the DNA. The sample has 100,000 to 150,000 clones, approximately 81% seen once. The V call is TRBV4-1, the J call TRBJ1-5, with a tentative D call TRBD1 (5 bases). The sample comprised peripheral blood. The sequence derives from a man aged 55 to 70 with acute or convalescent COVID-19. CDR3 protein: CASSPPTRGGNQPQHF. The CDR3 region has the DNA TGCGCCAGCAGCCCTCCTACCCGGGGGGGCAATCAGCCCCAGCATTTT.